One sample yielded the 26 T cell receptor beta chains listed below, sequenced in a study of T cell changes during pregnancy in multiple sclerosis. This table comes from immunoSEQ multiplex PCR, and its TCRdb copy is limited to in-frame clones, with some not included. The sample consists of about 60,000 clones, approximately 90% of them appearing once. The starting material was CD4+ T cells from peripheral blood mononuclear cells, obtained in the first trimester of pregnancy. The receptors were sampled from a female donor with multiple sclerosis, enrolled in a pregnancy study.

This rearrangement joins TRBV7-3 to TRBJ2-5; 10 bases fit TRBD2. There are 17 residues in the CDR3. Germline V CDR1 and CDR2: SGHTA, FQGTGA. Trimming at V came to 5 bases and at J to 2 bases, leaving 11 bases not matched to a gene. The CDR3 region is CASSQGWASGGQETQYF. In nucleotides, the CDR3 is TGTGCCAGCAGCCAAGGGTGGGCTAGCGGGGGACAAGAGACCCAGTACTTC.

The chain carries TRBV7-2 and TRBJ2-7; unclear D gene. The ends were cut back, 5 bases at V and 4 bases at J, with 12 bases in the middle. The V gene's germline CDR1 is SGHTA and CDR2 FQGNSA. The CDR3 extends over 13 amino acids. The DNA of the CDR3 is TGTGCCAGCAGCCACTCCCGGGTTTACGAGCAGTACTTC. Its translation is CASSHSRVYEQYF.

The rearrangement joins TRBV11-2 to TRBJ2-5; maybe TRBD2 (6 bases). Germline V gene data show CDR1 as SGHAT and CDR2 as FQNNGV. V dropped 5 bases and J dropped 10 bases, with 11 bases sitting between them. The CDR3 totals 11 residues. The CDR3 loop is CASSLGEDQYF. As DNA, the CDR3 is TGTGCCAGCAGCCTTGGGGAGGACCAGTACTTC.

This clone has just one count. The gene calls are TRBV27 and TRBJ2-4; tentative D call: TRBD1 (6 bases). The germline V gene encodes CDR1 MNHEY and CDR2 SMNVEV (reference sequence). Deletions cut 5 bases from V and 7 bases from J, with 15 bases between. This CDR3 is 14 amino acids long. CDR3 sequence: CASSTQGPSNIQYF. CDR3 DNA: TGTGCCAGCAGTACTCAGGGGCCGAGTAACATTCAGTACTTC.

V is TRBV7-9 and J is TRBJ1-1; 7 bases line up with TRBD1. The V segment lost 5 bases and the J segment 7 bases; nucleotides outside the gene matches: 13. The germline V gene has CDR1 SEHNR and CDR2 FQNEAQ (reference sequence). The CDR3 contains 15 residues. The CDR3 sequence: CASSDPGQPSLEAFF. CDR3 sequence (DNA): TGTGCCAGCAGCGACCCGGGACAGCCCTCGCTTGAAGCTTTCTTT. The variable domain in full, with the rest retrieved from reference TRBV7-9 and TRBJ1-1, is DTGVSQNPRHKITKRGQNVTFRCDPISEHNRLYWYRQTLGQGPEFLTYFQNEAQLEKSRLLSDRFSAERPKGSFSTLEIQRTEQGDSAMYLCASSDPGQPSLEAFFGQGTRLTVV.

The chain is built from TRBV4-3 and TRBJ2-1; TRBD1 matches at 8 bases. The junction had 7 bases not matched to a gene; V was cut back by 0 bases and J by 6 bases. The CDR3 length is 16 residues. Germline V gene sequence: CDR1 LGHNA, CDR2 YSLEER. In nucleotides, the CDR3 is TGCGCCAGCAGCCAAGATGCCCGACAGGGGTTCAATGAGCAGTTCTTC. Protein: CASSQDARQGFNEQFF.

This clone was seen once. V usage is TRBV10-3 and J usage is TRBJ2-3; 11 positions match TRBD2. The germline V gene has CDR1 ENHRY and CDR2 SYGVKD. This CDR3 is built from 15 residues. Trimming removed 3 bases from V and 7 bases from J; junction bases left unmatched: 6. This chain's CDR3 is CAISDIAGGLNTQYF. Here the CDR3 DNA reads TGTGCCATCAGTGACATAGCGGGGGGGCTAAATACGCAGTATTTT.

A note on this clone: Other DNA sequences in the same sample also yield this CDR3. The chain carries TRBV19 and TRBJ1-2, with D possibly matching TRBD1 (6 bases). Germline V gives CDR1 LNHDA, CDR2 SQIVND (reference sequence). V was cut by 4 bases and J by 5 bases, with 8 bases left in between. The CDR3 is made up of 12 amino acids. CDR3 loop: CASSKTGYGYTF. As DNA, the CDR3 is TGTGCCAGTAGTAAAACAGGGTATGGCTACACCTTC.

The V call is TRBV9, the J call TRBJ1-1; the D gene is possibly TRBD1 (5 bases). V lost 3 bases to trimming and J lost 1 base, with 10 bases between them. Germline values: CDR1 SGDLS, CDR2 YYNGEE. The length of the CDR3 is 14 residues. This chain's CDR3 is CASSGRVGNTEAFF. In DNA form, the CDR3 reads TGTGCCAGCAGCGGCAGGGTGGGGAACACTGAAGCTTTCTTT.

This clone has only one observation. V gene TRBV25-1 combines with J gene TRBJ1-6; TRBD1 agrees at 8 bases. This CDR3 contains 15 residues. Trimming cost V 1 base and J 10 bases; bases outside gene matches: 6. Germline CDR1 and CDR2: MGHDK and SYGVNS. CDR3 loop: CASSEWGRGPSPLHF. CDR3 coding DNA: TGTGCCAGCAGTGAATGGGGCAGGGGGCCATCACCCCTCCACTTT.

The chain carries TRBV5-6 and TRBJ2-1; 10 bases line up with TRBD1. The CDR3 contains 16 residues. Germline V lookup: CDR1 SGHDT, CDR2 YYEEEE. The V segment lost 4 bases and the J segment 7 bases; nucleotides outside the gene matches: 11. In DNA, the CDR3 is TGTGCCAGCAGCCCAAAGTTCGGGACAGGGGAGAATGAGCAGTTCTTC. Translation: CASSPKFGTGENEQFF. The full variable domain, in which reference TRBV5-6 and TRBJ2-1 provide the parts outside the CDR3, is DAGVTQSPTHLIKTRGQQVTLRCSPKSGHDTVSWYQQALGQGPQFIFQYYEEEERQRGNFPDRFSGHQFPNYSSELNVNALLLGDSALYLCASSPKFGTGENEQFFGPGTRLTVL.

The rearrangement links TRBV6-4 to TRBJ1-6; TRBD1 is a possible D gene (6 bases). The CDR3 spans 16 residues. Germline lookup yields CDR1 MRHNA and CDR2 SNTAGT. V was pared by 2 bases and J by 7 bases, with 15 bases between. CDR3: CASSDRGAYSNSPLHF. The CDR3 coding sequence is TGTGCCAGCAGTGACCGGGGGGCTTACTCGAATTCACCCCTCCACTTT.

This chain connects TRBV4-3 to TRBJ1-2; possibly TRBD1 for D (6 bases). The CDR3 spans 17 residues. Germline V gives CDR1 LGHNA, CDR2 YSLEER. Trimming left V 0 bases short and J 3 bases short, with 17 bases between. The CDR3 DNA follows: TGCGCCAGCAGCCAAGATCTAACTGGGACAAGATACTATGGCTACACCTTC. Its protein product is CASSQDLTGTRYYGYTF.

The genes are TRBV9 and TRBJ2-3; 7 nucleotides agree with TRBD2. From germline, CDR1 is SGDLS and CDR2 YYNGEE. Unmatched junction bases numbered 19, after V lost 0 bases and J lost 0 bases. The CDR3 loop spans 21 amino acids. The CDR3 is CASSVGAGVNSLTASTDTQYF. CDR3 DNA: TGTGCCAGCAGCGTAGGTGCGGGGGTGAACTCCCTTACTGCTAGCACAGATACGCAGTATTTT.

The gene calls are TRBV10-3 and TRBJ1-4; no clear D gene. The length of the CDR3 is 15 residues. The V end lost 10 bases, the J end lost 0 bases, and 15 bases lay between the germline ends. From germline, CDR1 is ENHRY and CDR2 SYGVKD. In nucleotides, the CDR3 is TGTGCCACATCGTCCTCAGTCACAACTAATGAAAAACTGTTTTTT. Translated: CATSSSVTTNEKLFF.

The V gene is TRBV5-1, the J gene TRBJ1-5; no reliable D call. CDR3 length equals 13 residues. Trimming left V 4 bases short and J 9 bases short, with 14 bases between. CDR1 and CDR2 from the germline V gene are SGHRS and YFSETQ. In nucleotides, the CDR3 is TGCGCCAGCAGCCCGACCGGGGAGGGGCCCCAGCATTTT. Translating it yields CASSPTGEGPQHF.

The rearrangement uses TRBV4-3 and TRBJ1-2, with a weak D call TRBD1 (5 bases). This CDR3 region has 13 residues. Germline V gene lookup returns CDR1 LGHNA and CDR2 YSLEER. Trimming pared 1 base from V and 5 bases from J, leaving 8 bases between. For the CDR3, the DNA is TGCGCCAGCAGCCAAGCGGGGGGATATGGCTACACCTTC. Protein product: CASSQAGGYGYTF.

The gene calls are TRBV6-6 and TRBJ2-7, with D possibly being TRBD2 (5 bases). The CDR3 is 13 amino acids. Trimming took 2 bases from V and 2 from J, leaving 7 bases between them. CDR1 MNHNY and CDR2 SVGAGI come from the germline V gene (reference sequence). The DNA for the CDR3 is TGTGCCAGCAGTTACCCGGGGACCTACGAGCAGTACTTC. Protein: CASSYPGTYEQYF.

The chain is built from TRBV9 and TRBJ1-6; D remains unclear. The CDR3 spans 14 residues. The V gene lost 4 bases and the J gene lost 7 bases, with 12 bases spanning the gap. Looked up from germline, CDR1 is SGDLS and CDR2 is YYNGEE. CDR3 sequence reads: CASSSQVLNSPLHF. The CDR3 coding sequence is TGTGCCAGCAGCTCCCAGGTTCTGAATTCACCCCTCCACTTT.

J is TRBJ2-6 and V is TRBV9; D is perhaps TRBD1 (6 bases). There are 17 residues in the CDR3. Germline lookup yields CDR1 SGDLS and CDR2 YYNGEE. Trimming took 4 bases from V and 2 from J, leaving 16 bases between them. The CDR3 spells CASSSYRDITGANVLTF. DNA of the CDR3: TGTGCCAGCAGCTCCTATAGGGACATTACTGGGGCCAACGTCCTGACTTTC.

The rearrangement links TRBV7-9 to TRBJ2-5; 12 nucleotides match TRBD2. Germline V gives CDR1 SEHNR, CDR2 FQNEAQ (reference sequence). The CDR3 consists of 15 residues. Germline trimming cut 4 bases from V and 4 bases from J; bases unmatched to any gene: 4. Here the CDR3 DNA reads TGTGCCAGCAGCTACGGACTAGCGGGGAGAGAGACCCAGTACTTC. Amino acids: CASSYGLAGRETQYF. Full variable domain (missing parts from reference TRBV7-9 and TRBJ2-5): DTGVSQNPRHKITKRGQNVTFRCDPISEHNRLYWYRQTLGQGPEFLTYFQNEAQLEKSRLLSDRFSAERPKGSFSTLEIQRTEQGDSAMYLCASSYGLAGRETQYFGPGTRLLVL.

The chain links TRBV7-3 to TRBJ1-6, with a possible D match to TRBD1 (5 bases). The V end lost 5 bases, the J end lost 10 bases, and 18 bases lay between the germline ends. The CDR3 sequence is 15 residues long. CDR1 is SGHTA and CDR2 is FQGTGA in the germline V gene. The CDR3 spells CASSPSGLKTSPLHF. CDR3 in DNA: TGTGCCAGCAGCCCCTCGGGACTTAAGACCTCACCCCTCCACTTT.

This chain links TRBV10-2 with TRBJ2-7; 7 bases match TRBD1. In germline, CDR1 is WSHSY, CDR2 SAAADI. The CDR3 is 15 amino acids. The J segment lost 3 bases and the V segment lost 2 bases, leaving 7 bases of the junction unmatched. In DNA, the CDR3 is TGCGCCAGCAGTGAGGTAAGACAGGGAGACTACGAGCAGTACTTC. This gives the protein CASSEVRQGDYEQYF.

This chain connects TRBV7-2 to TRBJ2-6; a possible D gene is TRBD2 (6 bases). Germline CDR1 reads SGHTA; CDR2 reads FQGNSA. Trimming took off 5 bases at V and 1 base at J, with 9 bases between the two ends. The CDR3 length is 15 residues. The CDR3 sequence is CASSLGTSGANVLTF. The CDR3 DNA follows: TGTGCCAGCAGCCTCGGGACTTCTGGGGCCAACGTCCTGACTTTC.

This clone has a single count. The V and J genes are TRBV19 and TRBJ1-2, with 9 bases fitting TRBD1. Germline V lookup: CDR1 LNHDA, CDR2 SQIVND (reference sequence). The CDR3 spans 13 residues. The V and J ends lost 5 bases and 5 bases, in that order; junction bases with no gene match: 3. The DNA for the CDR3 is TGTGCCAGTAGTGGACAGGGGAGGTATGGCTACACCTTC. Its protein product is CASSGQGRYGYTF.

This sequence joins TRBV27 and TRBJ2-5, with 7 positions matching TRBD2. The trim removed 6 bases at V and 4 bases at J, leaving 5 bases unmatched. The CDR3 extends over 13 amino acids. CDR1 and CDR2 (germline): MNHEY, SMNVEV (reference sequence). The CDR3 DNA reads TGTGCCAGCAGGTCGGGGGGTCGAGAGACCCAGTACTTC. Amino acids: CASRSGGRETQYF.